This T cell receptor beta chain was found in a study of blood T cell repertoires in COVID-19. For the study at large: Material from acute and convalescent COVID-19 was sourced from the United States, Italy and Spain. From T cells, B-cell-depleted T cells, or PBMCs came the material, which was cDNA or gDNA.

Under the authors' procedure: Amplification with reference gene primers provided the estimates of nucleated cell counts. Profiling relied on immunoSEQ multiplex PCR, and the TCRdb table lists in-frame clones only, not all of them. V, J and clone size reflect that table, while D and trimming were determined from the DNA. The sample holds approximately 240,000 clones, approximately 79% seen once. The germline CDR1 and CDR2 sequences are MNHEY and SVGAGI. V lost 3 bases, J lost 1 base, and 15 bases lay in between. The CDR3 consists of 16 residues. This TCR came from a woman at least 80 years old with active or convalescent COVID-19. The sequenced sample was peripheral blood. The V and J genes are TRBV6-5 and TRBJ1-1; weak D call: TRBD1 (6 bases). The CDR3 here is CASSYRGRGGNTEAFF. The CDR3 DNA sequence: TGTGCCAGCAGTTATAGGGGGAGGGGAGGGAACACTGAAGCTTTCTTT.